This T cell receptor (beta chain) was documented in a study of blood T cell repertoires in COVID-19. Looking at the study overall: In each case, the material was cDNA or gDNA derived from T cells, B-cell-depleted T cells, or PBMCs.

Germline lookup yields CDR1 MNHEY and CDR2 SVGAGI. The length of the CDR3 is 14 residues. V gave up 9 bases and J gave up 4 bases; unmatched junction bases: 11. Methods used by the authors: Reference gene primer amplification gave nucleated cell count estimates. Profiled with immunoSEQ multiplex PCR; TCRdb holds only in-frame clones, not every one. The D gene and trimming were derived from the DNA, and the V and J assignments and clone size from that table. The sample contains about 40,000 clones, approximately 90% of which appear only once. Sequenced: peripheral blood. The sequence was obtained from a woman aged 80 or over with active COVID-19. The V gene is TRBV6-5, the J gene TRBJ1-2, with 7 nucleotides matching TRBD1. CDR3 loop: CASTQTGLLYGYTF. The CDR3 DNA is TGTGCCAGTACCCAGACAGGGCTCCTCTATGGCTACACCTTC.